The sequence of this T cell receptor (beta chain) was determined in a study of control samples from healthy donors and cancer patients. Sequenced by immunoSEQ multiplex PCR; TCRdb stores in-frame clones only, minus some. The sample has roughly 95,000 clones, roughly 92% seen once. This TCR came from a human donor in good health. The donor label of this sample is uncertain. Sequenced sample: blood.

The CDR3 is CASRDTSNYGYTF. The CDR3 DNA sequence: TGTGCCAGCAGGGACACCTCTAACTATGGCTACACCTTC. The genes are TRBV9 and TRBJ1-2; D might be TRBD1 (5 bases). Trimming removed 5 bases from V and 0 bases from J, with 8 bases in between. The CDR3 is 13 amino acids. Germline V gene lookup returns CDR1 SGDLS and CDR2 YYNGEE.